Detailed here is one TCR beta chain. The antigen it recognizes is unknown. The input lacks base qualities; no much larger clone sits a single base away. The data derive from a study of cytomegalovirus exposure and HLA in healthy donors (dated by TCRdb to 2016 to 2017). Describing the broader study: An earlier analysis of fewer than 750 of the donors reported about 260 Gb of sequence data and around 120 million unique TCR beta sequences obtained from some 200 million T cells. A separate validation cohort of about 110 different subjects was used in addition to the roughly 700-subject first cohort. About 300 gigabases of sequencing data and tens of millions of unique TCR sequences were included in an early release covering around 600 HLA-typed donors. Typing coverage varied by locus: about 620-630 donors for A, B, C, DRB1 and DQB1; approximately 500 for DQA1; about 570 for DPA1; around 450 for DPB1. The study aimed to test whether cataloging public T cell receptors could reveal signatures of past pathogen exposure. High-throughput TCR immunosequencing, statistical association of individual TCRs with disease status, and machine learning were combined to predict cytomegalovirus infection status. The later analysis used no new phenotypic data to find candidate immune exposures, relying instead on TCR beta sequences and their occurrence across donors. Among some 410 genotyped donors of the cohort, an average of approximately 230,000 unique TCR beta nucleotide sequences were sequenced per donor, roughly a sixth of them non-productive. The genetic ancestry cluster associated with self-reported Caucasian donors included roughly four fifths of the roughly 390 genotyped donors. The T cell repertoires of 550 to 850 subjects were profiled by immunosequencing and related to cytomegalovirus serostatus. To decide whether each TCR beta V gene segment behaved as functional or pseudogenic, an earlier analysis of some 570 of the donors relied on high-throughput TCR beta sequencing. Every discovery cohort repertoire had been produced on one sequencing platform. HLA typing included class I and class II loci at four-digit resolution. Roughly 5 DR-DQ haplotypes were handled as single units for association and clustering because linkage in the cohort was strong. To study patterns of TCR occurrence, a later analysis re-analyzed previously published TCR beta repertoires from several hundred donors and added high-resolution HLA genotyping. Genome-wide SNP genotypes for about 65% of the roughly 670 donors were used in a later genetic analysis, which treated that subset as a discovery cohort. Donor age, sex, ethnicity and CMV serostatus were compiled alongside the repertoire data.

Libraries were constructed by the immunoSEQ multiplex PCR assay. A mixture of 60 forward primers for TCR Vbeta segments and 13 reverse primers for TCR Jbeta segments was used in the multiplex PCR. The CDR3 region of rearranged TCR beta genes was amplified from genomic DNA by a multiplex PCR assay. On the Illumina HiSeq System, the amplified TCR beta libraries were sequenced as 87-base-pair reads. The paper's processing steps were these. A later analysis tallied roughly 78 million unique TCR beta chains across the 666 repertoires, and 10 million to 11 million of those chains were shared by two or more donors. Raw reads were error-corrected and collapsed into unique sequences with a nearest-neighbor algorithm that merged closely related sequences to remove PCR and sequencing errors. CDR3 sequences were aligned to IMGT reference sequences to assign V, D and J gene segments. For a sequence to be retained, a match of at least six nucleotides was required to both a V gene segment and a J gene segment. Rearrangements were classified as productive when the CDR3 lacked stop codons and remained in frame with V and J, and all other rearrangements were classified as non-productive. CDR3 was defined by IMGT convention, running from the second conserved V-encoded cysteine to the conserved J-encoded phenylalanine. Sequences without an unambiguous match to a single V gene segment were excluded from the earlier analysis of several hundred of the donors. In an earlier analysis of more than 500 of the donors, a V segment was called functional when productive rearrangements were above 56.7%, and segregating when the standard deviation between donors exceeded 5%. A statistical classification framework was built for diagnosing cytomegalovirus status from the catalog of TCR beta chain sequences. In a later analysis, V and J genes were assigned by comparing TCR nucleotide sequences against IMGT/GENE-DB human TR gene sequences. In a later analysis, CDR3 sequences and most-parsimonious VDJ recombination scenarios were assigned using the TCRdist pipeline. In a later analysis, each TCR beta chain was defined by its CDR3 amino acid sequence together with its V-gene family, and reads without a unique V-gene family were excluded. As a way to deal with suspected cross-contamination and a sequencing artifact, a later analysis dropped 450 to 600 nucleotide sequences that were highly shared and had low generation probability. In a later analysis, a clonal expansion index for each public chain was calculated from normalized within-repertoire ranks of inferred template counts. In a later analysis, generation probabilities were computed using a VDJ recombination model fitted to out-of-frame rearrangements, and the results were checked against IGoR. In a later analysis, hypergeometric tests were used to score TCR-TCR, TCR-HLA and TCR-CMV co-occurrence, with a repertoire-size bias correction applied to TCR pairs. To estimate false discovery rates, a later analysis permuted the HLA or CMV assignments 20 times. In a later analysis, co-occurring TCRs were grouped with DBSCAN, and TCRdist sequence similarity was added when clustering was performed within HLA-allele-positive subsets. Repertoires with fewer than 30,000 or more than 120,000 public chains, plus five repertoires with anomalous nucleotide sharing, were excluded from co-occurrence clustering. Drawn from immuneACCESS, this table holds only the in-frame rearrangements with V and J called that TCRdb kept. Clones are partly lost; checked studies trace under half to an unresolved V gene and leave the rest unexplained. That table supplies the V and J calls and clone size; D and trimming were determined from the DNA. A total of nearly 110,000 clones appear in this sample, 74% of them only once. The ten most abundant clones make up around 15% of the sample.

V is reduced by 7 bases and J by 9 bases, leaving a spacing of 22 bases between them. Measured from the cysteine to the phenylalanine, the CDR3 is 15 residues long. Of the read, only the CDR3 DNA is kept; its 45 bases are in frame from base 1. CDR1 and CDR2 (MNHNS, SASEGT) derive from the germline V gene. The cohort comprised 550 to 700 healthy bone marrow donors. Cohort members were all nominally healthy when sampled, although unrecorded immune exposures were likely present. The donor tested CMV seropositive, placing the donor among the 289 seropositive members of the cohort. Each donor provided a peripheral blood sample, and peripheral blood mononuclear cells were used for TCR beta sequencing. The Qiagen DNeasy Blood Extraction Kit was used to extract genomic DNA from the blood cell samples. Overall study outcomes, separate from this receptor: Some IMGT-functional V segments, including TRBV6-2 and TRBV6-3, could not be told apart with the 87-base-pair reads, so those segments were excluded. An association between a missense DCLRE1C variant and V-gene and J-gene trimming of TCR beta chains was found in a later genetic analysis and replicated in an independent cohort. A later analysis associated about 16,000 TCR beta sequences with specific HLA alleles at a false discovery rate of 0.05. In a later genetic analysis, fewer N-insertions in productive TCRs were reported among donors in an Asian-associated ancestry cluster than the roughly 700-donor mean. Broadly in line with IMGT annotations, most TCR beta V segments showed up in productive rearrangements about 90% or about 30% of the time in an earlier analysis of 587 of the donors. The study listed over 150 TCR beta chains as associated with cytomegalovirus. Presence/absence analyses assumed roughly uniform sequencing depth across donors, an assumption that may not hold. According to a later analysis, most CMV-associated TCR beta chains appeared to be HLA-restricted, and the HLA associations seemed to be driven largely by CMV exposure. In a later analysis, TCR association rates were found to vary across HLA loci, with the most associated TCRs seen for DRB1 alleles and the fewest for HLA-C alleles. The only immune exposure information available for the cohort was CMV serostatus. A further reported finding was that TCR beta sequences accurately predicted the HLA-A and HLA-B alleles for most subjects in the first cohort. Three of the identified cytomegalovirus-associated TCR beta chains were confirmed in vitro to be specific for cytomegalovirus antigens. Across donors, most TCR sequences were observed very rarely, whereas some public TCRs were present in many individuals. The cohort was sequenced for TCR beta chains only, and without alpha or paired-chain data the features that could be detected were limited. The sequencing pipeline was judged likely to have produced a cluster of highly shared sequence variants as a technical artifact. A later analysis found that HLA-associated TCR beta chains were more clonally expanded and had lower generation probabilities than equally common non-associated chains. Correlated functional status among segregating V segments might reflect linkage disequilibrium, but an unknown experimental factor could not be ruled out. In a later analysis, several top co-occurrence clusters were reported to appear linked to parvovirus B19, influenza, CMV and Epstein-Barr virus. Because some donors lacked HLA typing at each locus, the association tests relied only on the typed subset. Strong co-occurrence of HLA alleles, especially DR and DQ, made assigning TCR associations to individual alleles difficult. It was suggested by the authors that the approach could potentially be generalized to other disease states and immunological phenotypes. About 17 rarely observed V segments, including chromosome 9 orphons, were excluded from the earlier analysis of 550 to 700 of the donors because counts were too low. The classifier was reported to diagnose cytomegalovirus status with high specificity and sensitivity in both the original and validation cohorts.

The sequence is built from TRBV6-1 and TRBJ1-5; D gene: possibly TRBD1, on 6 matching bases. This clonotype was obtained from a woman aged 40 to 55 in good health and CMV-seropositive. Sequencing was carried out using PBMCs. The CDR3 region has the sequence CASMRGRELWLPQHF. The DNA is as follows: TGTGCCAGCATGCGGGGGCGCGAGTTATGGCTGCCCCAGCATTTT.